The T cell receptor (beta chain) described here comes from a study of cytomegalovirus exposure and HLA in healthy donors. PCR amplification relied on 60 Vbeta primers (plus 13 Jbeta primers). The protocol was immunoSEQ multiplex PCR, while the TCRdb copy is restricted to in-frame clones and leaves out a portion. The repertoire holds under 250,000 clones, with roughly 80% as singletons. As for this clone: No antigen is known for it.

Germline V gene sequence: CDR1 SNHLY, CDR2 FYNNEI. V gave up 6 bases and J gave up 4 bases; unmatched junction bases: 3. The CDR3 contains 13 residues. Points from the study as a whole: Later analysis placed DRB1 highest and HLA-C lowest in TCR association rates, which differed by HLA locus. HLA-A and HLA-B allele assignments for most subjects were reportedly predicted accurately using TCR beta sequences. In a later analysis, TCR beta V- and J-gene trimming was associated with a missense DCLRE1C variant. Specificity of a few CMV-associated chains for CMV antigens was verified in vitro.

The TCR was taken from a woman in her twenties or thirties in good health and CMV-seronegative. The chain links TRBV2 to TRBJ2-3; TRBD2 aligns across 8 bases. The source material was PBMCs. The CDR3 loop reads CASRSGSADTQYF. CDR3 bases: TGTGCCAGCAGAAGCGGGAGCGCAGATACGCAGTATTTT. Full variable domain (rest looked up from reference TRBV2 and TRBJ2-3): EPEVTQTPSHQVTQMGQEVILRCVPISNHLYFYWYRQILGQKVEFLVSFYNNEISEKSEIFDDQFSVERPDGSNFTLKIRSTKLEDSAMYFCASRSGSADTQYFGPGTRLTVL.